Each of the 2 T cell receptor beta chains below was sequenced from the same sample in a study of blood T cells in healthy people across ages. A J-beta primer mix and a sample-barcoded 5' primer were used in a second PCR of roughly 7 to 12 cycles. TCRdb passed the 5' RACE reads through MiXCR, listing each CDR3 protein once. In the table there are about 640,000 distinct CDR3 sequences, approximately 50% of which are singletons. Sequencing was done on a sample of blood. Receptors were obtained from a man aged 60 to 69 in good health.

The chain combines TRBV25-1 with TRBJ2-3; 11 nucleotides align to TRBD2. This CDR3 is 16 amino acids long. Germline loops: CDR1 MGHDK, CDR2 SYGVNS. The V segment lost 3 bases and the J segment 1 base; nucleotides outside the gene matches: 3. CDR3: CASSDSGLAGTDTQYF. DNA of the CDR3: TGTGCCAGCAGTGACTCGGGACTAGCGGGCACAGATACGCAGTATTTT.

This clonotype was seen a few times. The J gene is TRBJ2-7, the V gene TRBV10-3; possible D gene TRBD1, 6 bases. Germline-derived CDR1 and CDR2 are ENHRY and SYGVKD. Between the trimmed V and J ends, which lost 6 bases and 0 bases, there was a span of 12 bases. CDR3 length equals 14 residues. The CDR3 bases are TGTGCCATCAGGGACCGAGGGGGCTCCTACGAGCAGTACTTC. Translation gives CAIRDRGGSYEQYF.